A single sample gave rise to the 5 T cell receptor beta chains below, sequenced in a study of blood T cell repertoires in COVID-19. TCRdb keeps only in-frame clones here, not all; method: immunoSEQ multiplex PCR. The table records about 70,000 clones, roughly 82% of them present only once. Input material: peripheral blood. The receptors originated from a woman older than 75 with active or convalescent COVID-19.

This chain connects TRBV5-4 to TRBJ2-5; 11 nucleotides agree with TRBD2. The V and J ends lost 5 bases and 2 bases, in that order; junction bases with no gene match: 8. This CDR3 has 16 amino acids. Germline-derived CDR1 and CDR2 are SGHNT and YYREEE (reference sequence). The CDR3 loop is CASRSELAGGQETQYF. CDR3 bases: TGTGCCAGCAGATCAGAGCTAGCGGGGGGTCAAGAGACCCAGTACTTC.

V is TRBV5-1 and J is TRBJ2-2; 7 bases line up with TRBD1. This CDR3 contains 16 residues. The V gene's germline CDR1 is SGHRS and CDR2 YFSETQ. Trimming at V came to 5 bases and at J to 0 bases, leaving 7 bases not matched to a gene. The CDR3 region is CASRSDRHANTGELFF. The CDR3 nucleotides are TGCGCCAGCAGATCGGACAGGCACGCGAACACCGGGGAGCTGTTTTTT.

The V and J genes are TRBV6-2 or TRBV6-3 and TRBJ1-4; D gene uncertain. The germline gives CDR1 MNHEY, CDR2 SVGEGT. The CDR3 consists of 12 residues. The germline V and J ends were trimmed by 3 bases and 8 bases, with 7 bases remaining between them. Here the CDR3 DNA reads TGTGCCAGCAGTTATCCGACAGAAAAACTGTTTTTT. Its translation: CASSYPTEKLFF.

This rearrangement joins TRBV28 to TRBJ2-3, with TRBD1 matching over 10 bases. The germline V gene has CDR1 MDHEN and CDR2 SYDVKM. V lost 3 bases to trimming and J lost 3 bases; unmatched junction nucleotides: 3. This CDR3 region has 15 residues. DNA for the CDR3: TGTGCCAGCAGTTTTGGGACAGGGGTAACAGATACGCAGTATTTT. As protein: CASSFGTGVTDTQYF.

V is TRBV4-3 and J is TRBJ2-5, with D possibly being TRBD2 (6 bases). This CDR3 spans 13 amino acids. Germline V gene lookup returns CDR1 LGHNA and CDR2 YSLEER. Trimming removed 0 bases from V and 9 bases from J, with 11 bases in between. The CDR3 DNA sequence: TGCGCCAGCAGCCAAGAAGGAGGGTCGCCCCAGTACTTC. Amino acid sequence: CASSQEGGSPQYF.